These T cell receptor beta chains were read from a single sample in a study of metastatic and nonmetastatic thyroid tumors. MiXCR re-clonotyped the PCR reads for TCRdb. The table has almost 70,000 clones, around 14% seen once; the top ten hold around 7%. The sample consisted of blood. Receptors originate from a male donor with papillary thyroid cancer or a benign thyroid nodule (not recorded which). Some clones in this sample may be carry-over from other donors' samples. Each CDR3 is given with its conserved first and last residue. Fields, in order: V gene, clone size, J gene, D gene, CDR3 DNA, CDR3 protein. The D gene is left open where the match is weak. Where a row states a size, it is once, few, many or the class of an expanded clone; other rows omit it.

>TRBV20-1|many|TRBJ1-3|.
TGCAGTGCTAGTCGAGCAGGGGCTGGAAACACCATATATTTT
CSASRAGAGNTIYF
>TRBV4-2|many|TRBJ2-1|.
TGTGCCAGCAGCCTCTGGGGGGCAGGTCAGTCGGATGAGCAGTTCTTC
CASSLWGAGQSDEQFF
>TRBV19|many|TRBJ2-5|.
TGTGCCAGTAGTATAGGGGGGACGGGAGAGACCCAGTACTTC
CASSIGGTGETQYF
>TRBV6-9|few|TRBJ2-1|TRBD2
TGTGCCAGCAGTTTCCTAGCGGGAGCCAATGAGCAGTTCTTC
CASSFLAGANEQFF
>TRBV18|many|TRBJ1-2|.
TGTGCCAGCTCACCGGCCGGGGGGGCCGCGGACTATGGCTACACCTTC
CASSPAGGAADYGYTF
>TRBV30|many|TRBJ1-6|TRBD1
TGTGCCTGGAGTCTAACAGGGGGCCCTTCACCCCTCCACTTT
CAWSLTGGPSPLHF
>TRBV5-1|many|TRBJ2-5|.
TGCGCCAGCAGCTTGGGGGAAAGGGAAGAGACCCAGTACTTC
CASSLGEREETQYF
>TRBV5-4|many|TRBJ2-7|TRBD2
TGTGCCAGCAGCTCTACGACTTCCACTAGCGGGTGGGGAGAGCAGTACTTC
CASSSTTSTSGWGEQYF
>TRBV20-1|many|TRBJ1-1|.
TGCAGTGCTAGACAGCCGAACACTGAAGCTTTCTTT
CSARQPNTEAFF
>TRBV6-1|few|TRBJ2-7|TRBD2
TGTGCCAGCACCCCTACTAGCGTGAGCCTGATCGAGCAGTACTTC
CASTPTSVSLIEQYF
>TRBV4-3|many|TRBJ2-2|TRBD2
TGCGCCAGCAGCCAAGAATTAGCGGGAGTATCCGGGGAGCTGTTTTTT
CASSQELAGVSGELFF
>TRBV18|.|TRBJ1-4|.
TGTACCAGCTCACCCCTAATGGAGAGGGCTAATGAAAAACTGTTTTTT
CTSSPLMERANEKLFF
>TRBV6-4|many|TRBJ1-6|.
TGTGCCAGCAGAGAGGGACGGTGGGGTTCACCCCTCCACTTT
CASREGRWGSPLHF
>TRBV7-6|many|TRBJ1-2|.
TGTGCCAGCAGTCCCACGGCAGCTAACTATGGCTACACCTTC
CASSPTAANYGYTF
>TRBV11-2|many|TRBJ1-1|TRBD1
TGTGCCAGCAGCCCATCACCGGACAGGGTAATAACTGAAGCTTTCTTT
CASSPSPDRVITEAFF
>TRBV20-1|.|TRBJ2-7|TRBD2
TGCAGTGCTCGCTCTAGCGGGAGCCCTGGGACCTACGAGCAGTACTTC
CSARSSGSPGTYEQYF
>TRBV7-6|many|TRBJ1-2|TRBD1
TGTGCCAGCAGCGTTACCACAGGGGGAGGAGGCTACACCTTC
CASSVTTGGGGYTF
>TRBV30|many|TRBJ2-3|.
TGTGCCTGGAGTTATACTAGTTATTTCGATACGCAGTATTTT
CAWSYTSYFDTQYF
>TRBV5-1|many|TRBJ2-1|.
TGCGCCAGCAGCGGGGATCTCTCCTACAATGAGCAGTTCTTC
CASSGDLSYNEQFF
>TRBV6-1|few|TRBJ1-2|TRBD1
TGTGCCAGTGTGTTGGGGACAGGGTATGGCTACACCTTC
CASVLGTGYGYTF
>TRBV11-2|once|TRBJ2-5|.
TGTGCCAGCAGTTTATGGGGACGTTCCCAAGAGACACAGTACTTC
CASSLWGRSQETQYF
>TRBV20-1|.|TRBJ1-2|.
TGCAGTGCTAGAGATCCCAAAGGTTCGGACTATGGCTACACCTTC
CSARDPKGSDYGYTF
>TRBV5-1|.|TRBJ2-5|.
TGCGCCAGCATACAACGGGGGCCCGTATCTCAAGAGACCCAGTACTTC
CASIQRGPVSQETQYF
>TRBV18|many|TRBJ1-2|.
TGTGCCAGCTCACCTGAGTCCCAGGGTCACTATGGCTACACCTTC
CASSPESQGHYGYTF
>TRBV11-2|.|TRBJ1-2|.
TGTGCCAGCAGCTTAGATACAGGGTCCTCTTATGGCTACACCTTC
CASSLDTGSSYGYTF
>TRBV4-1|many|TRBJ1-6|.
TGCGCCAGCAGCCAAGATGGAGGGGGATATAATTCACCCCTCCACTTT
CASSQDGGGYNSPLHF
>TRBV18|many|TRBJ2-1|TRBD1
TGTGCCAGCTCACCAGTGTCACCAGGGGGCGCGGTCTACAATGAGCAGTTCTTC
CASSPVSPGGAVYNEQFF
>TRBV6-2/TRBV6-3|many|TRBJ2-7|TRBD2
TGTGCCAGCAGTTACGGAAGCGGGAGTCTCTACGAGCAGTACTTC
CASSYGSGSLYEQYF
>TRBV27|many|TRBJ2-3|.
TGTGCCACCCGAGAGCGAGGCACAGATACGCAGTATTTT
CATRERGTDTQYF
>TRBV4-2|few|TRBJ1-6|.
TGTGCCAGCAGCCAAGATAGGTACTACTCACCCCTCCACTTT
CASSQDRYYSPLHF
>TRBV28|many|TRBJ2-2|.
TGTGCCAGTACAGGGTACCAGTTCGCGAACACCGGGGAGCTGTTTTTT
CASTGYQFANTGELFF
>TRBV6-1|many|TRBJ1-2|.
TGTGCCAGCAGTGAAGCACTCAACTATGGCTACACCTTC
CASSEALNYGYTF
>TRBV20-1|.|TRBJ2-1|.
TGCAGTGCTAGAGTACCTCGACCCTCCTACAATGAGCAGTTCTTC
CSARVPRPSYNEQFF
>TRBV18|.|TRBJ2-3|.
TGTGCCAGCTCAGCCGCACGAGGGGCAGATACGCAGTATTTT
CASSAARGADTQYF
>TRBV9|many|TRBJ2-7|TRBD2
TGTGCCAGCAGCGTAGCACCTACTAGCGGCCACAGCTCCTACGAGCAGTACTTC
CASSVAPTSGHSSYEQYF
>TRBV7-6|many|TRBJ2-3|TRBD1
TGTGCCAGCAGCTTAGGGACAGGGGGCTTCACAGATACGCAGTATTTT
CASSLGTGGFTDTQYF
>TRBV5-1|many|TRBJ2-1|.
TGCGGTCAGAGTGGCGGGAAAAATGAGCAGTTCTTC
CGQSGGKNEQFF
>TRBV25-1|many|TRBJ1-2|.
TGTGCCAGCGGACTGAGGGATGGCTACACCTTC
CASGLRDGYTF
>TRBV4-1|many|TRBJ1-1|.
TGCGCCAGCAGCCAAGGGGACCTGAACACTGAAGCTTTCTTT
CASSQGDLNTEAFF
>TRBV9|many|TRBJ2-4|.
TGTGCCAGCAGCGTAGGGTCTTGGGGGGGCATAGCCAAAAACATTCAGTACTTC
CASSVGSWGGIAKNIQYF
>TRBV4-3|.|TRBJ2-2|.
TGCGCCAGCAGCCAGGGGGCCGCCGAGCTTGAGTTTAGCGGGGAGCTGTTTTTT
CASSQGAAELEFSGELFF
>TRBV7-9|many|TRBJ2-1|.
TGTGCCAGCAGCTTAGCAAGGAGGGGTGAGCAGTTCTTC
CASSLARRGEQFF
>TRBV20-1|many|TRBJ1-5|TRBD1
TGCAGTGCTGGACGGACAGGGGTTAAAGGCAATCAGCCCCAGCATTTT
CSAGRTGVKGNQPQHF
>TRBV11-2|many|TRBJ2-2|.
TGTGCCAGCAGCCCCCAGGATGGCAGGGGGAACACCGGGGAGCTGTTTTTT
CASSPQDGRGNTGELFF
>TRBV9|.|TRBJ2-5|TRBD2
TGTGCCAGCAGCTCAGCCAGACTAGCGGGGTCCCAAGAGACCCAGTACTTC
CASSSARLAGSQETQYF
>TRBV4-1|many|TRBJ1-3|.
TGCGCCAGCAGCCAAGATCGGCCCAACTCTGGAAACACCATATATTTT
CASSQDRPNSGNTIYF
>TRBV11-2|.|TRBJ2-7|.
TGTGCCAGCAGCTTAGTGGGGTACGAGCAGTACTTC
CASSLVGYEQYF
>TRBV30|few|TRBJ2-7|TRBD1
TGTGCCTGGACCGCTCCCCGGACAGGGGAACCCGAGCAGTACTTC
CAWTAPRTGEPEQYF
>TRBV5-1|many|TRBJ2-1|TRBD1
TGCGCCAGCAGCAGCGGAACAGGGGGATCCTACAATGAGCAGTTCTTC
CASSSGTGGSYNEQFF
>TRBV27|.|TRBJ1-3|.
TGTGCCAGCAGGGCCACCTCCTACTCGAGCTCTGGAAACACCATATATTTT
CASRATSYSSSGNTIYF
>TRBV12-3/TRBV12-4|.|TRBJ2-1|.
TGTGCCAGCAGTTTAGGGGGCAGGGCCTTCTACAATGAGCAGTTCTTC
CASSLGGRAFYNEQFF
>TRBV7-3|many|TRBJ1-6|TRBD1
TGTGCCAGCAGCTTATCAGGGGGCAGGTCACCCCTCCACTTT
CASSLSGGRSPLHF